This T cell receptor beta chain was obtained from a study of blood T cell repertoires in COVID-19. Study summary: Some COVID-19 samples were acute and others convalescent; all came from the United States, Italy and Spain.

Study processing details: Quantification of nucleated cells was approximated via reference gene primer amplification. The assay was immunoSEQ multiplex PCR, and TCRdb's table has in-frame clones only and misses some. The DNA gave D and trimming, while V, J and clone size come from that table. The sample holds over 200,000 clones; roughly 79% are singletons and the top ten take 8.9%. This clone was counted between two and nine times. CDR1 is SEHNR and CDR2 is FQNEAQ in the germline V gene (reference sequence). V lost 1 base and J 8 bases, leaving 11 bases between the germline ends. The CDR3 extends over 13 amino acids.

This chain uses TRBV7-9 with TRBJ1-2; D ambiguous. The sample was PBMCs or T cells enriched from blood (not recorded which). The sequence was collected from a woman aged 45-60 years with acute COVID-19. The CDR3 region is CASSLVAVGGYTF. The DNA for the CDR3 is TGTGCCAGCAGCTTAGTGGCCGTCGGGGGCTACACCTTC.